The sequence of this TCR beta chain was determined in a study of T cells after yellow fever vaccination. Study-wide results and caveats: Among all clonotypes, a small share was observed in both CD4 and CD8 compartments. Though weaker, the secondary response peaked faster, on day 5 versus 15.

Germline CDR1 MNHNS, CDR2 SASEGT. This CDR3 is built from 15 residues. Trimming pared 6 bases from V and 6 bases from J, leaving 18 bases between. Each CDR3 protein is one row after TCRdb ran MiXCR on the 5' RACE reads. The sample contains 250,000 to 300,000 distinct CDR3 sequences, 10% to 15% of which appear only once. This clonotype has just a few counts. Its antigen is not known. This sequence was found in a young man who received the YFV17D yellow fever vaccine. The sample consisted of CD4+ T cells sorted from PBMCs, taken 45 days after the yellow fever booster vaccination. The chain employs TRBV6-1 and TRBJ1-5; the D is unclear. The CDR3 DNA reads as TGTGCCAGCAGCCCACATGGGAGAGGTAGTCAGCCCCAGCATTTT. Protein product: CASSPHGRGSQPQHF.